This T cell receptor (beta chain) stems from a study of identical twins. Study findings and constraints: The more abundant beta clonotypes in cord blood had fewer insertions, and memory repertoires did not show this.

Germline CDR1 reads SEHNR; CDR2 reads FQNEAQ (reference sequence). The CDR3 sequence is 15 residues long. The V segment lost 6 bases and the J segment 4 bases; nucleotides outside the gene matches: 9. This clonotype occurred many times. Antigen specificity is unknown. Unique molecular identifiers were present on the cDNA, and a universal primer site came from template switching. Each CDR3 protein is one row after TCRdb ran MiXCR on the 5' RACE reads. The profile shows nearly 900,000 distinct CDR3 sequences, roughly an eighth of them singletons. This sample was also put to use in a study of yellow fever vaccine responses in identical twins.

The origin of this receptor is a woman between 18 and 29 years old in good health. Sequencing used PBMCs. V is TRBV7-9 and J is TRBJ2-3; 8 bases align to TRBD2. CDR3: CASSLKRERADTQYF. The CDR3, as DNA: TGTGCCAGCAGTCTTAAGCGGGAGCGGGCAGATACGCAGTATTTT.